These 27 T cell receptor beta chains were sequenced from one sample in a study of blood T cell repertoires in COVID-19. Here immunoSEQ multiplex PCR was the method, and the copy in TCRdb shows in-frame clones only, minus some. The table lists around 75,000 clones, 90% of them singletons, with 4% to 6.5% in the top ten. Material for sequencing was peripheral blood. The origin of the receptors is a middle-aged man with acute or convalescent COVID-19.

This clone was observed a single time. The chain joins TRBV3-1 (or the pseudogene TRBV3-2) to TRBJ2-7; D not resolved. Germline V CDR1 and CDR2: LGHDT, YNNKEL (reference sequence). The V and J ends lost 2 bases and 4 bases respectively, with 9 bases between them. CDR3 length equals 13 residues. The CDR3 DNA reads as TGTGCCAGCAGCCAACGGTCGGTATACGAGCAGTACTTC. It encodes CASSQRSVYEQYF.

This rearrangement joins TRBV6-5 to TRBJ1-2; 7 bases are a match to TRBD1. Germline loops: CDR1 MNHEY, CDR2 SVGAGI. This CDR3 is 15 amino acids long. The V gene end was trimmed by 5 bases and the J gene end by 4 bases; junction bases not matched to a gene: 10. For the CDR3, the DNA is TGTGCCAGCAGTCCCCACAGGGGTTTCAGCTATGGCTACACCTTC. Its protein product is CASSPHRGFSYGYTF.

This clone is a singleton in its sample. This rearrangement joins TRBV2 to TRBJ1-4; 8 bases are a match to TRBD1. This CDR3 comprises 15 residues. The trim removed 2 bases at V and 10 bases at J, leaving 9 bases unmatched. Germline V CDR1 and CDR2: SNHLY, FYNNEI. DNA of the CDR3: TGTGCCAGCAGTGAAAAGGGGCAGGGGGCGGGAAAACTGTTTTTT. Encoded protein: CASSEKGQGAGKLFF. Full variable domain (remainder filled in from reference TRBV2 and TRBJ1-4): EPEVTQTPSHQVTQMGQEVILRCVPISNHLYFYWYRQILGQKVEFLVSFYNNEISEKSEIFDDQFSVERPDGSNFTLKIRSTKLEDSAMYFCASSEKGQGAGKLFFGSGTQLSVL.

V and J are TRBV5-1 and TRBJ2-7; D unresolved. Trimming took off 4 bases at V and 0 bases at J, with 11 bases between the two ends. Germline-derived CDR1 and CDR2 are SGHRS and YFSETQ. The CDR3 is made up of 14 amino acids. The CDR3 DNA is TGCGCCAGCAGCCTGAATGGCCGCTCCTACGAGCAGTACTTC. This codes for CASSLNGRSYEQYF.

This clone was detected a few times. The rearrangement joins TRBV10-3 to TRBJ2-7; 8 bases line up with TRBD2. This CDR3 has 14 amino acids. After removal of 11 bases from V and 2 bases from J, the junction contained 11 bases not matched to a gene. Germline CDR1 ENHRY, CDR2 SYGVKD. In DNA, the CDR3 is TGTGCCGCAGGGGTTAGCGGGGCGACCTACGAGCAGTACTTC. Its translation: CAAGVSGATYEQYF.

CDR3 nucleotide sequence: TGTGCCAGTAGTCTCAGGGGGACTAGCGGGGACCAAACAGATACGCAGTATTTT. Amino acid sequence: CASSLRGTSGDQTDTQYF. The chain employs TRBV19 and TRBJ2-3; 13 positions match TRBD2. CDR3 length: 18 residues. The germline V gene has CDR1 LNHDA and CDR2 SQIVND (reference sequence). V lost 5 bases, J lost 3 bases, and 11 bases stayed unmatched.

The V gene is TRBV11-2, the J gene TRBJ1-3; 9 bases fit TRBD1. CDR1 and CDR2 from the germline V gene are SGHAT and FQNNGV. The CDR3 length is 13 residues. J gave up 7 bases and V 5 bases, and 3 bases lay outside the gene matches. The CDR3 spells CASSLGQGNTIYF. DNA for the CDR3: TGTGCCAGCAGCCTCGGACAGGGGAACACCATATATTTT.

This clone occurred many times. V is TRBV7-2 and J is TRBJ2-7; TRBD1 agrees at 7 bases. V lost 1 base, J lost 4 bases, and 7 bases stayed unmatched. The CDR3 sequence is 15 residues long. Germline V gives CDR1 SGHTA, CDR2 FQGNSA. The CDR3, as DNA: TGTGCCAGCAGCTTAGATACAGGGGAAGGATACGAGCAGTACTTC. Encoded protein: CASSLDTGEGYEQYF.

The V call is TRBV24-1, the J call TRBJ1-2; a weak D match, TRBD1 (5 bases). The length of the CDR3 is 13 residues. The germline V and J ends were trimmed by 5 bases and 6 bases, with 12 bases remaining between them. CDR1 is KGHDR and CDR2 is SFDVKD in the germline V gene. As DNA, the CDR3 is TGTGCCACCAGTGTAAGGGACTGGGATGGCTACACCTTC. It translates to CATSVRDWDGYTF.

The chain links TRBV27 to TRBJ2-1; 7 bases match TRBD2. The CDR3 covers 15 residues. From germline, CDR1 is MNHEY and CDR2 SMNVEV (reference sequence). The J segment lost 5 bases and the V segment lost 0 bases, leaving 4 bases of the junction unmatched. The CDR3 region is CASSLSAGVHNEQFF. CDR3 nucleotide sequence: TGTGCCAGCAGTTTATCGGCGGGGGTGCACAATGAGCAGTTCTTC.

CDR3 coding DNA: TGTGCCTGGACGAGGCTAAGCTCCTACAATGAGCAGTTCTTC. Translated, it gives CAWTRLSSYNEQFF. J is TRBJ2-1 and V is TRBV30; D gene uncertain. V was clipped by 4 bases and J by 0 bases, with 10 bases between them. CDR1 and CDR2 from the germline V gene are GTSNPN and SVGIG (reference sequence). The CDR3 totals 14 residues.

This clone appeared once. V usage is TRBV5-6 and J usage is TRBJ1-2, with D maybe TRBD1 (5 bases). Trimming removed 7 bases from V and 4 bases from J, with 17 bases in between. Germline CDR1 reads SGHDT; CDR2 reads YYEEEE. This CDR3 is 14 amino acids long. The CDR3 loop is CASSKMTDPYGYTF. As DNA, the CDR3 is TGTGCCAGCTCGAAGATGACAGACCCCTATGGCTACACCTTC.

The rearrangement uses TRBV4-1 and TRBJ2-7; no reliable D call. The V end was cut by 0 bases, the J end by 5 bases, with 17 bases between. The germline gives CDR1 MGHRA, CDR2 YSYEKL. This CDR3 spans 16 amino acids. This chain's CDR3 is CASSQDLSIPLDEQYF. In nucleotides, the CDR3 is TGCGCCAGCAGCCAAGATCTCTCCATCCCACTCGACGAGCAGTACTTC.

V usage is TRBV4-1 and J usage is TRBJ1-5; D gene unclear. Trimming shortened V by 1 base and J by 3 bases, and 10 bases separated the two germline ends. The length of the CDR3 is 15 residues. Germline V gene lookup returns CDR1 MGHRA and CDR2 YSYEKL. As DNA, the CDR3 is TGCGCCAGCAGCCAAGGGCAGGTGATCAATCAGCCCCAGCATTTT. It translates to CASSQGQVINQPQHF.

The V and J genes are TRBV11-2 and TRBJ1-2, with a possible D match to TRBD1 (5 bases). The CDR3 spans 14 residues. The V gene's germline CDR1 is SGHAT and CDR2 FQNNGV. Trimming removed 4 bases from V and 1 base from J, with 10 bases in between. The CDR3 nucleotides read TGTGCCAGCAGCTCCGCCGGGGGTAACTATGGCTACACCTTC. Translated, it gives CASSSAGGNYGYTF.

This chain links TRBV30 with TRBJ2-7; 7 bases align to TRBD2. Germline V gene data show CDR1 as GTSNPN and CDR2 as SVGIG (reference sequence). The length of the CDR3 is 16 residues. The V gene end was trimmed by 3 bases and the J gene end by 2 bases; junction bases not matched to a gene: 13. The CDR3 DNA reads TGTGCCTGGAGGGCTCCGGGGAGGGGAACTACCTACGAGCAGTACTTC. It codes for CAWRAPGRGTTYEQYF.

This clone was detected only a few times. The V and J genes are TRBV19 and TRBJ1-6; D not resolved. Between the trimmed V and J ends, which lost 3 bases and 0 bases, there was a span of 6 bases. CDR1 is LNHDA, CDR2 SQIVND, per germline (reference sequence). The CDR3 covers 15 residues. The CDR3 sequence: CASSITVSYNSPLHF. DNA for the CDR3: TGTGCCAGTAGTATCACGGTCTCCTATAATTCACCCCTCCACTTT.

The gene calls are TRBV5-1 and TRBJ2-3; 11 nucleotides align to TRBD2. CDR1 is SGHRS and CDR2 is YFSETQ in the germline V gene. V gave up 3 bases and J gave up 1 base; unmatched junction bases: 4. This CDR3 comprises 16 residues. The CDR3 spells CASSSVLAGGTDTQYF. CDR3 sequence (DNA): TGCGCCAGCAGCTCAGTACTAGCGGGGGGCACAGATACGCAGTATTTT.

The rearrangement links TRBV27 to TRBJ2-3; 8 bases are a match to TRBD2. Trimming at V came to 7 bases and at J to 3 bases, leaving 9 bases not matched to a gene. Per the germline V gene, CDR1 is MNHEY and CDR2 is SMNVEV (reference sequence). The CDR3 length is 15 residues. CDR3 DNA sequence: TGTGCCAGCACCCCCGGGACTAGTCTAACAGATACGCAGTATTTT. This encodes CASTPGTSLTDTQYF.

The chain is built from TRBV18 and TRBJ1-6; 8 bases fit TRBD1. The germline gives CDR1 KGHSH, CDR2 LQKENI. The CDR3 totals 15 residues. The trim removed 5 bases at V and 6 bases at J, leaving 6 bases unmatched. CDR3 sequence: CASSADRGLNSPLHF. CDR3 coding DNA: TGTGCCAGCTCAGCAGACAGGGGCCTTAATTCACCCCTCCACTTT.

The V call is TRBV19, the J call TRBJ2-1; no reliable D call. This CDR3 contains 11 residues. The germline V and J ends were trimmed by 3 bases and 8 bases, with 5 bases remaining between them. CDR1 and CDR2 (germline): LNHDA, SQIVND (reference sequence). DNA for the CDR3: TGTGCCAGTAGTATTATCGATGAGCAGTTCTTC. Translated: CASSIIDEQFF. The full variable domain, its missing parts supplied by reference TRBV19 and TRBJ2-1, is DGGITQSPKYLFRKEGQNVTLSCEQNLNHDAMYWYRQDPGQGLRLIYYSQIVNDFQKGDIAEGYSVSREKKESFPLTVTSAQKNPTAFYLCASSIIDEQFFGPGTRLTVL.

This clone appeared once. This chain connects TRBV14 to TRBJ2-4; D possibly corresponds to TRBD1 (6 bases). Per germline, CDR1 SGHDN and CDR2 FVKESK. The CDR3 totals 11 residues. Trimming pared 1 base from V and 15 bases from J, leaving 10 bases between. CDR3 protein: CASSQGGPRYF. CDR3 coding DNA: TGTGCCAGCAGCCAAGGGGGGCCAAGGTACTTC.

The J gene is TRBJ1-2, the V gene TRBV30; TRBD1 agrees at 11 bases. The V and J ends lost 0 bases and 6 bases, in that order; junction bases with no gene match: 9. This CDR3 spans 16 amino acids. Germline V gene data show CDR1 as GTSNPN and CDR2 as SVGIG (reference sequence). The chain's CDR3 is CAWSVLLGTGGNGYTF. In nucleotides, the CDR3 is TGTGCCTGGAGTGTTCTGTTGGGGACAGGGGGTAATGGCTACACCTTC.

V is TRBV7-2 and J is TRBJ1-3; tentative D call: TRBD1 (6 bases). V was shortened by 1 base and J by 2 bases, with 15 bases between the two germline ends. Germline V gene lookup returns CDR1 SGHTA and CDR2 FQGNSA. The CDR3 is made up of 17 amino acids. CDR3 residues: CASSLEAGGRAGNTIYF. The CDR3 nucleotides read TGTGCCAGCAGCTTAGAGGCGGGGGGCAGGGCTGGAAACACCATATATTTT.

The rearrangement uses TRBV7-8 and TRBJ2-1; 8 bases map to TRBD2. V shed 2 bases, J shed 3 bases, and the junction held 3 bases outside the gene matches. Germline V gene data show CDR1 as SGHVS and CDR2 as FQNEAQ. CDR3 length equals 15 residues. Here the CDR3 DNA reads TGTGCCAGCAGCTTACTAGCGGGTTACTACAATGAGCAGTTCTTC. Translation gives CASSLLAGYYNEQFF.

The chain uses TRBV5-6 and TRBJ2-7; TRBD2 agrees at 8 bases. The J segment lost 5 bases and the V segment lost 2 bases, leaving 6 bases of the junction unmatched. The V gene's germline CDR1 is SGHDT and CDR2 YYEEEE. The CDR3 totals 14 residues. CDR3 region: CASSFGTSIHEQYF. DNA of the CDR3: TGTGCCAGCAGCTTCGGGACTAGTATCCACGAGCAGTACTTC.

The chain combines TRBV7-9 with TRBJ1-2; perhaps TRBD1 as D (5 bases). The V end was cut by 1 base, the J end by 1 base, with 7 bases between. CDR3 length: 14 amino acids. The germline V gene encodes CDR1 SEHNR and CDR2 FQNEAQ (reference sequence). CDR3 nucleotides: TGTGCCAGCAGCTTAGGGGGGGTTAACTATGGCTACACCTTC. Amino acid sequence: CASSLGGVNYGYTF.